The clone carrying this T cell receptor (beta chain) has ten or more counts. This sample was taken from a study of blood T cell repertoires in COVID-19. Libraries were prepared by immunoSEQ multiplex PCR; TCRdb keeps only in-frame clonotypes and omits some of them. Of over 150,000 clones listed, 80% to 90% are singletons. The CDR3 runs 16 residues. V was pared by 0 bases and J by 6 bases, with 17 bases between. CDR1 and CDR2 from the germline V gene are SGHNT and YENEEA. Enrollees, roughly 18 to 95 years old, lived in 24 US areas. Cohort allocation depended upon clinical history that participants reported.

The TCR was taken from a woman under 30 who had recovered from COVID-19. The V and J genes are TRBV11-3 and TRBJ1-1; D gene unclear. The sample consisted of PBMCs or T cells enriched from blood (not recorded which). The CDR3 DNA reads TGTGCCAGCAGCTTAGATGGTCGGGGAGGGAGCGCTGAAGCTTTCTTT. Translation gives CASSLDGRGGSAEAFF. The variable domain in full, completed from reference TRBV11-3 and TRBJ1-1, reads EAGVVQSPRYKIIEKKQPVAFWCNPISGHNTLYWYLQNLGQGPELLIRYENEEAVDDSQLPKDRFSAERLKGVDSTLKIQPAELGDSAVYLCASSLDGRGGSAEAFFGQGTRLTVV.